This T cell receptor beta chain was sequenced during a study of shared T cell receptors in the human thymus. Sequencing used immunoSEQ multiplex PCR; TCRdb keeps in-frame clones, though not all of them. This repertoire shows some 640,000 clones, about 89% found once; its top ten account for 0.0094%. V gave up 6 bases and J gave up 3 bases; unmatched junction bases: 13. The V gene's germline CDR1 is KGHSH and CDR2 LQKENI. This CDR3 region has 16 residues. The sample also formed part of further work on human thymus T cells. As reported in that work: Corrective surgery for congenital heart defects was being performed on the healthy Finnish infants who were the donors. Thymus pieces cut out during corrective heart surgery were the tissue that was used. The authors found apparently biased V and J gene usage in thymic and blood repertoires. Related studies found that unrelated individuals share highly overlapping thymic repertoires.

The TCR originated in a boy under two years old with a congenital heart defect. The sequenced sample was thymocytes. This sequence joins TRBV18 and TRBJ2-7; 8 bases fit TRBD1. The CDR3 loop is CASSPGTGRLGYEQYF. The CDR3 region has the DNA TGTGCCAGCTCCCCCGGGACAGGAAGGTTGGGCTACGAGCAGTACTTC.